This T cell receptor beta chain was identified in a study of shared clonotypes between healthy human individuals. Study-level points and caveats: The sharing of about 5.3% of naive CD4 clonotypes was seen across a handful of donors.

Per the original methods: There were no quality scores in the junction-only immunoSEQ sequences, so filtering differed. Repertoires were generated with immunoSEQ multiplex PCR, while TCRdb's copy carries only in-frame clones and drops some. V and J calls and clone size are copied from that table; D and trimming were computed from the DNA. The sample records about 690,000 clones, 90% being singletons. The CDR3 is made up of 12 amino acids. V shed 8 bases and J shed 5 bases, with 12 bases lying between them. CDR1 and CDR2 (germline): SEHNR, FQNEAQ (reference sequence). About this clone itself: Its antigen is still unknown.

Together with CD45RO+ cells, CCR7-negative CD45RA+ TemRA cells were included in CD8 memory. The receptor was isolated from a man younger than 35 in good health. Some clones in this sample may be carry-over from other donors' samples. The V and J genes are TRBV7-9 and TRBJ1-2; TRBD1 is a possible D gene (5 bases). Sequenced material: memory CD8+ T cells from PBMCs. Indicated subset: CD45RO+ cells pooled with CCR7-negative TemRA cells. CDR3 in amino acids: CASGVGGYGYTF. Here the CDR3 DNA reads TGTGCCAGCGGCGTGGGGGGGTATGGCTACACCTTC.